This T cell receptor (beta chain) was sequenced in a study of blood T cell repertoires in COVID-19. In the study overall: Acute-phase and convalescent COVID-19 samples originated in the United States, Italy and Spain.

The method was immunoSEQ multiplex PCR; TCRdb's version includes in-frame clones alone and lacks a portion of them. The sample consists of roughly 200,000 clones, over 80% of them appearing once. The sequence was obtained from a middle-aged man with acute or convalescent COVID-19. Material: peripheral blood.

As DNA, the CDR3 is TGTGCCAGCAGCCAAGGACTAGCAACCAGGGAGCAGTTCTTC. Its translation is CASSQGLATREQFF. The chain has TRBV14 and TRBJ2-1, with TRBD2 identical over 7 bases. Germline values: CDR1 SGHDN, CDR2 FVKESK. V gave up 1 base and J gave up 10 bases; unmatched junction bases: 7. The CDR3 contains 14 residues. Looking up the rest from reference TRBV14 and TRBJ2-1 gives the full variable domain: EAGVTQFPSHSVIEKGQTVTLRCDPISGHDNLYWYRRVMGKEIKFLLHFVKESKQDESGMPNNRFLAERTGGTYSTLKVQPAELEDSGVYFCASSQGLATREQFFGPGTRLTVL.